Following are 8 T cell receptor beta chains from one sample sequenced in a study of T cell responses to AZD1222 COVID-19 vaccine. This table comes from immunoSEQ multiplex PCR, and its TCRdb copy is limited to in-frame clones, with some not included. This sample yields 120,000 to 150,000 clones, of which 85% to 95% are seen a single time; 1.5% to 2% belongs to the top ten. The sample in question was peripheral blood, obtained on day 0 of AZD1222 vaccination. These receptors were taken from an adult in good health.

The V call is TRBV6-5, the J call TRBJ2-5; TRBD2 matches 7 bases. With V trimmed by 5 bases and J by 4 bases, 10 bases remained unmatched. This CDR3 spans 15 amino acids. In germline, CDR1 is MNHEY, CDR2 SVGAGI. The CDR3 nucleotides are TGTGCCAGCAGTCCTAGCGGCAGAGAGCGAGAGACCCAGTACTTC. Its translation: CASSPSGRERETQYF.

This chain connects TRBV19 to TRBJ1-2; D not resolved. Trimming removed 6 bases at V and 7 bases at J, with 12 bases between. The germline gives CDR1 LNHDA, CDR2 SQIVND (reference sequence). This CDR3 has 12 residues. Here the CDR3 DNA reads TGTGCCAGTAGCCAGGAGGTTTTTGGCTACACCTTC. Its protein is CASSQEVFGYTF.

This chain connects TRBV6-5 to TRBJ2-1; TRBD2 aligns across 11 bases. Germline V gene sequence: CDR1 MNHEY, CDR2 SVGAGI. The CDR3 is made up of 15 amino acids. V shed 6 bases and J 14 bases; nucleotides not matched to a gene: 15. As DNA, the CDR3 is TGTGCCAGCAGCCAGTGGCTAGCGGGAGGTTTTGGGGAGTTCTTC. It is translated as CASSQWLAGGFGEFF.

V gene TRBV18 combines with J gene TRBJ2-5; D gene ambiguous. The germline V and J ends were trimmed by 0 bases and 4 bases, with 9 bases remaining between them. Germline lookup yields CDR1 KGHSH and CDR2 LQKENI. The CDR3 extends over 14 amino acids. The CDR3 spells CASSPPGSPETQYF. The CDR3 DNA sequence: TGTGCCAGCTCACCACCGGGTTCGCCAGAGACCCAGTACTTC.

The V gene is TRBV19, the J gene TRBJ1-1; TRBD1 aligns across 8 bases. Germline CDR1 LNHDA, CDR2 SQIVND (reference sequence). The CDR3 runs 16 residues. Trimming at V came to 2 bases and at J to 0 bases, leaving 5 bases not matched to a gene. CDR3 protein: CASSIPGQGMNTEAFF. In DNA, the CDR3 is TGTGCCAGTAGTATACCCGGACAGGGAATGAACACTGAAGCTTTCTTT.

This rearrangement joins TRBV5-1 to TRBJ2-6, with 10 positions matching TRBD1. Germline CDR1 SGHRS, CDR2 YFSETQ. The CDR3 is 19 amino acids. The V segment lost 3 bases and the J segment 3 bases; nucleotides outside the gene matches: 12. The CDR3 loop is CASSSLPGTGVRGANVLTF. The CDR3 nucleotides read TGCGCCAGCAGCTCACTACCTGGGACAGGGGTTCGTGGGGCCAACGTCCTGACTTTC. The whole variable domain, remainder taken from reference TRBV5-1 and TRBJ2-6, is KAGVTQTPRYLIKTRGQQVTLSCSPISGHRSVSWYQQTPGQGLQFLFEYFSETQRNKGNFPGRFSGRQFSNSRSEMNVSTLELGDSALYLCASSSLPGTGVRGANVLTFGAGSRLTVL.

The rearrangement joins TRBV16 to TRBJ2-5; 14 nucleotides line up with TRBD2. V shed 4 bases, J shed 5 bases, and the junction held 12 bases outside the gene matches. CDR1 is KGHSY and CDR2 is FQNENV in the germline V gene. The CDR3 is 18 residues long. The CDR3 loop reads CASSRGLAGGEALETQYF. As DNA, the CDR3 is TGTGCCAGCAGCCGAGGACTAGCGGGGGGCGAGGCTCTGGAGACCCAGTACTTC. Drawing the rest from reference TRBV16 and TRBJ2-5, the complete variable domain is GEEVAQTPKHLVRGEGQKAKLYCAPIKGHSYVFWYQQVLKNEFKFLISFQNENVFDETGMPKERFSAKCLPNSPCSLEIQATKLEDSAVYFCASSRGLAGGEALETQYFGPGTRLLVL.

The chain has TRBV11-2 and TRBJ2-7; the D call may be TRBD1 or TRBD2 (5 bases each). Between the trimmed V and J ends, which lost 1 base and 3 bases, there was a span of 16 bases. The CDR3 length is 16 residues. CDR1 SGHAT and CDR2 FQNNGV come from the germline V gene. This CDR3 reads CASSLARDPGIYEQYF. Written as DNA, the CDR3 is TGTGCCAGCAGCTTAGCCAGGGACCCAGGGATCTACGAGCAGTACTTC.